This entry describes one T cell receptor beta chain. At one boundary the junction diverges from the germline segment, which might be a read error. This CDR3 has 14 residues. Germline V gene lookup returns CDR1 MNHEY and CDR2 SVGAGI. Profiling relied on immunoSEQ multiplex PCR, and the TCRdb table lists in-frame clones only, not all of them. The sample has 230,000 or so clones, 80% to 90% seen once. This sample was included in a study of blood T cell repertoires in COVID-19. Sequenced sample: peripheral blood. The TCR was taken from a man aged 35 to 55 who had recovered from COVID-19. V gene TRBV6-5 combines with J gene TRBJ2-5, with a possible D match to TRBD2 (5 bases). CDR3 amino acids: CASSYSRAGEAQYF. The CDR3 DNA reads as TGTGCCAGCAGTTACTCGAGGGCCGGAGAGGCCCAGTACTTC.